The rows below give T cell receptor beta chains drawn from one sample of a study of OX40 agonist ivuxolimab in advanced cancers. The assay was immunoSEQ multiplex PCR, and TCRdb's table has in-frame clones only and misses some. Among 40,000 to 45,000 clones listed, approximately 89% were seen once. This sample comprised CD4+ or CD8+ T cells sorted from blood, obtained in a trial of the OX40 agonist ivuxolimab. The origin of the receptors is an adult with an advanced solid tumor such as melanoma, head and neck, liver or kidney cancer. The CDR3 runs from the conserved cysteine through the conserved F or W. A D gene is named only where the DNA matches it firmly. Expanded clones get a size class; other rows say once, few or many, or leave the size out.

D gene | J gene | V gene | clone size | CDR3 DNA | CDR3 protein
NA | TRBJ1-3 | TRBV9 | NA | TGTGCCAGCAGCTTCGGACAGTCTGGAAACACCATATATTTT | CASSFGQSGNTIYF
NA | TRBJ2-1 | TRBV7-2 | NA | TGTGCCAGCAGCTTAGCGAGGCTAGCGTACAATGAGCAGTTCTTC | CASSLARLAYNEQFF
TRBD1 | TRBJ2-1 | TRBV7-9 | NA | TGTGCCAGCAGCCGAGGGACAGGACGCTACAATGAGCAGTTCTTC | CASSRGTGRYNEQFF
TRBD2 | TRBJ2-7 | TRBV5-1 | few | TGCGCCAGCAGCTTCTTAGCGGGAGTCTCCTACGAGCAGTACTTC | CASSFLAGVSYEQYF
NA | TRBJ1-6 | TRBV30 | NA | TGTGCCTGGAGTGTTGGATATGGAGGAAATTCACCCCTCCACTTT | CAWSVGYGGNSPLHF
NA | TRBJ1-1 | TRBV7-9 | NA | TGTGCCAGCAGCCTATGGACCTCTAACACTGAAGCTTTCTTT | CASSLWTSNTEAFF
NA | TRBJ1-5 | TRBV5-6 | few | TGTGCCAGCAGCTTGGAGGCGGGCAATCAGCCCCAGCATTTT | CASSLEAGNQPQHF
TRBD2 | TRBJ2-1 | TRBV14 | NA | TGTGCCAGCAGCCAAGAGGGCGGGAGGGAGCAGTTCTTC | CASSQEGGREQFF
TRBD1 | TRBJ1-2 | TRBV19 | NA | TGTGCCAGTAGTATAGGTTCAGGGGGCTATGGCTACACCTTC | CASSIGSGGYGYTF
TRBD1 | TRBJ2-3 | TRBV5-1 | few | TGCGCCAGCAGCTCTTTGACAGGGCGAGGGGCAGATACGCAGTATTTT | CASSSLTGRGADTQYF
NA | TRBJ2-3 | TRBV5-6 | NA | TGTGCCAGCAGTCGGGAGCGGATCACAGATACGCAGTATTTT | CASSRERITDTQYF